This TCR beta chain was captured by sequencing in a study of response to subunit inactivated influenza vaccine. MiXCR, run by TCRdb on the RT-PCR reads, gives a single entry per CDR3 protein. The table lists roughly 190,000 distinct CDR3 sequences, about 12% of them singletons. These records were also assigned to another study, of T cells expressing NK-cell markers. Turning to that study: 5'RACE template switching with UMIs produced the TCR beta cDNA.

The TCR sequence derives from a man in his fifties or sixties who received an inactivated influenza vaccine. Sequencing was performed on CD8+ T cells sorted from PBMCs, taken roughly 12 days after vaccination.

In nucleotides, the CDR3 is TGTGCCAGTAGTGAACAGAGCCACGGGGAGCTGTTTTTT. Its translation is CASSEQSHGELFF. V usage is TRBV19 and J usage is TRBJ2-2; D is undetermined. CDR1 is LNHDA and CDR2 is SQIVND in the germline V gene (reference sequence). With 5 bases removed from V and 7 bases from J, the gap between germline ends came to 11 bases. The CDR3 has 13 residues.